Sequencing of this T cell receptor beta chain was carried out in a study of response to subunit inactivated influenza vaccine. The ends lost 6 bases at V and 4 bases at J; junction bases unmatched: 5. CDR1 is SEHNR, CDR2 FQNEAQ, per germline (reference sequence). This CDR3 has 13 residues. MiXCR was run by TCRdb on the RT-PCR reads, yielding one entry per CDR3 protein. The sample shows approximately 200,000 distinct CDR3 sequences, roughly an eighth of them seen only once. Only a few counts were recorded for this clonotype. The chain carries TRBV7-9 and TRBJ1-2, with 7 bases that match TRBD1. Material: CD8+ T cells sorted from PBMCs, obtained roughly 5 days after vaccination. The source is a man aged 45-65 years who received an inactivated influenza vaccine. The CDR3 is CASRSPGGYGYTF. CDR3 bases: TGTGCCAGCAGATCCCCAGGGGGCTATGGCTACACCTTC.